Presented here are 15 T cell receptor beta chains from one specimen sequenced in a study of cytomegalovirus exposure and HLA in healthy donors. Primers for the PCR totalled 60 Vbeta and 13 Jbeta. The repertoire was sequenced with immunoSEQ multiplex PCR; TCRdb's copy has only in-frame clones and lacks some. The sample holds approximately 110,000 clones, 74% seen once. The sample taken for sequencing was PBMCs. These receptors came from a man aged 45 to 65 in good health and CMV-seropositive.

The gene calls are TRBV11-2 and TRBJ2-1; 8 positions match TRBD2. The germline V gene encodes CDR1 SGHAT and CDR2 FQNNGV. CDR3 size: 16 residues. J was trimmed by 4 bases and V by 3 bases; bases with no gene match: 8. CDR3: CASSFVSGSGYNEQFF. CDR3 in DNA: TGTGCCAGCAGCTTTGTCAGCGGGAGTGGTTACAATGAGCAGTTCTTC.

The rearrangement joins TRBV6-1 to TRBJ1-2; 9 bases match TRBD1. The length of the CDR3 is 12 residues. The ends lost 8 bases at V and 5 bases at J; junction bases unmatched: 3. Germline assignment: CDR1 MNHNS and CDR2 SASEGT. The CDR3 loop is CASRDRAYGYTF. As DNA, the CDR3 is TGTGCCAGCCGGGACAGGGCTTATGGCTACACCTTC.

This chain uses TRBV19 with TRBJ1-6, with D tentatively TRBD1 (6 bases). Germline V lookup: CDR1 LNHDA, CDR2 SQIVND (reference sequence). This CDR3 has 16 residues. Trimming cost V 5 bases and J 1 base, with 12 bases left between them. The CDR3 nucleotides read TGTGCCAGTAGTCTCTCCCAGGGGTCCTATAATTCACCCCTCCACTTT. Translating it yields CASSLSQGSYNSPLHF.

CDR3: CASSVKAEGTLDGYTF. CDR3 nucleotides: TGTGCCAGCAGCGTAAAGGCGGAGGGGACTCTTGATGGCTACACCTTC. The gene calls are TRBV9 and TRBJ1-2; D perhaps matches TRBD1 (5 bases). In germline, CDR1 is SGDLS, CDR2 YYNGEE. There are 16 residues in the CDR3. Trimming cost V 1 base and J 6 bases, with 19 bases left between them.

The chain joins TRBV2 to TRBJ2-5; the match to TRBD2 covers 7 bases. Germline V gene sequence: CDR1 SNHLY, CDR2 FYNNEI. The CDR3 length is 15 residues. Unmatched junction bases numbered 12, after V lost 8 bases and J lost 3 bases. The CDR3 DNA reads as TGTGCCAGCTTCTATCGGACTAGGCCCGAAGAGACCCAGTACTTC. This translates into CASFYRTRPEETQYF. Variable domain in full (rest from reference TRBV2 and TRBJ2-5): EPEVTQTPSHQVTQMGQEVILRCVPISNHLYFYWYRQILGQKVEFLVSFYNNEISEKSEIFDDQFSVERPDGSNFTLKIRSTKLEDSAMYFCASFYRTRPEETQYFGPGTRLLVL.

This clone was seen a handful of times. The J gene is TRBJ2-5, the V gene TRBV6-1, with a possible D match to TRBD1 (5 bases). V was clipped by 7 bases and J by 3 bases, with 12 bases between them. CDR3 length: 13 residues. Germline-derived CDR1 and CDR2 are MNHNS and SASEGT. The CDR3 DNA sequence: TGTGCCAGCAAAGGACACTTCAAAGAGACCCAGTACTTC. Protein: CASKGHFKETQYF.

V is TRBV6-1 and J is TRBJ2-7, with D possibly TRBD1 on 6 matching bases. CDR1 is MNHNS and CDR2 is SASEGT in the germline V gene. Trimming removed 4 bases from V and 3 bases from J, with 16 bases in between. CDR3 length equals 15 residues. The CDR3 protein is CASSGSGRGGYEQYF. The CDR3 DNA reads as TGTGCCAGCAGTGGGTCCGGGCGAGGGGGCTACGAGCAGTACTTC.

V usage is TRBV27 and J usage is TRBJ1-5; perhaps TRBD1 as D (5 bases). Germline loops: CDR1 MNHEY, CDR2 SMNVEV (reference sequence). The CDR3 is 14 residues long. The V end lost 5 bases, the J end lost 4 bases, and 12 bases lay between the germline ends. The DNA of the CDR3 is TGTGCCAGCAGTGGGGGACGGGGGAATCAGCCCCAGCATTTT. Amino acid sequence: CASSGGRGNQPQHF.

In DNA, the CDR3 is TGTGCCAGCAGCATAGGACAGGGGTATGGTGGCTACACCTTC. It encodes CASSIGQGYGGYTF. The chain uses TRBV5-5 and TRBJ1-2, with 9 bases aligning to TRBD1. The CDR3 spans 14 residues. CDR1 is SGHKS and CDR2 is YYEKEE in the germline V gene (reference sequence). V shed 4 bases, J shed 7 bases, and the junction held 8 bases outside the gene matches.

In this sample, this clone turned up a few times. The chain combines TRBV5-1 with TRBJ1-4; no firm D call. The CDR3 has 14 amino acids. Germline assignment: CDR1 SGHRS and CDR2 YFSETQ. Trimming shortened V by 0 bases and J by 4 bases, and 7 bases separated the two germline ends. The CDR3 spells CASSLAPGNEKLFF. The CDR3 DNA reads as TGCGCCAGCAGCTTGGCGCCGGGTAATGAAAAACTGTTTTTT.

The chain employs TRBV6-1 and TRBJ2-1, with D unresolved. The CDR3 totals 14 residues. V lost 2 bases to trimming and J lost 7 bases, with 12 bases between them. Germline V gives CDR1 MNHNS, CDR2 SASEGT. The CDR3 nucleotides are TGTGCCAGCAGTGAATCGCCGCAGAAGAATGAGCAGTTCTTC. It encodes CASSESPQKNEQFF.

V usage is TRBV4-1 and J usage is TRBJ1-1; tentative D call: TRBD1 (6 bases). Trimming pared 2 bases from V and 8 bases from J, leaving 12 bases between. Per the germline V gene, CDR1 is MGHRA and CDR2 is YSYEKL. This CDR3 has 13 amino acids. CDR3 amino acids: CASSQTHRVEAFF. CDR3 nucleotide sequence: TGCGCCAGCAGCCAAACCCACAGGGTCGAAGCTTTCTTT.

This chain joins TRBV5-1 and TRBJ1-3; D remains ambiguous. The CDR3 spans 15 residues. Trimming removed 4 bases from V and 0 bases from J, with 11 bases in between. Germline CDR1 reads SGHRS; CDR2 reads YFSETQ. CDR3 coding DNA: TGCGCCAGCAGCCAGGCTTTGGTCTCTGGAAACACCATATATTTT. Amino acids: CASSQALVSGNTIYF. Filled out from reference TRBV5-1 and TRBJ1-3, the complete variable domain reads KAGVTQTPRYLIKTRGQQVTLSCSPISGHRSVSWYQQTPGQGLQFLFEYFSETQRNKGNFPGRFSGRQFSNSRSEMNVSTLELGDSALYLCASSQALVSGNTIYFGEGSWLTVV.

The chain joins TRBV27 to TRBJ1-2; 9 bases align to TRBD1. Germline trimming cut 3 bases from V and 6 bases from J; bases unmatched to any gene: 2. Germline values: CDR1 MNHEY, CDR2 SMNVEV (reference sequence). The length of the CDR3 is 13 residues. The CDR3 DNA reads as TGTGCCAGCAGTTTTACAGGGGGCAATGGCTACACCTTC. Protein sequence: CASSFTGGNGYTF.

The rearrangement uses TRBV6-5 and TRBJ1-1; D is uncertain. Per germline, CDR1 MNHEY and CDR2 SVGAGI. CDR3 length: 14 residues. Between the trimmed V and J ends, which lost 5 bases and 0 bases, there was a span of 10 bases. CDR3 coding DNA: TGTGCCAGCAGTAGAGTCCCAATGAACACTGAAGCTTTCTTT. The encoded protein is CASSRVPMNTEAFF.